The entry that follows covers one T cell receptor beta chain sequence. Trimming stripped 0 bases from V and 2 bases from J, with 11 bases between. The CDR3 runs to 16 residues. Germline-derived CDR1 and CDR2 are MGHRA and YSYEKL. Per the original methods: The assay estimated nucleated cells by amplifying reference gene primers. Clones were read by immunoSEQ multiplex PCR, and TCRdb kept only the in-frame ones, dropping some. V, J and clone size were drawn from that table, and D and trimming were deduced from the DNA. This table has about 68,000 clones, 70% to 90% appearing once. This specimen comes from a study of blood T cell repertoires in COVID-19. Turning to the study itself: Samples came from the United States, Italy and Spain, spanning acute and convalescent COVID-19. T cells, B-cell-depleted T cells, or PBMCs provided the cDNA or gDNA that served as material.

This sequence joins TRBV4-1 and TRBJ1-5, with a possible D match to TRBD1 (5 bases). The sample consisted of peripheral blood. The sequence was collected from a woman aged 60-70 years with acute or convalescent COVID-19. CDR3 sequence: CASSQDHGGGNQPQHF. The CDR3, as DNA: TGCGCCAGCAGCCAAGATCATGGGGGGGGCAATCAGCCCCAGCATTTT.